The 26 T cell receptor beta chains below all came from one sample that was sequenced in a study of blood T cell repertoires in COVID-19. Using immunoSEQ multiplex PCR, the repertoire was profiled, and TCRdb retains in-frame clones only, with some absent. The sample records around 25,000 clones, 86% being singletons. The sequenced sample consisted of peripheral blood. The receptor source for this set is a woman older than 75 with acute or convalescent COVID-19.

The J gene is TRBJ2-5, the V gene TRBV27; 9 nucleotides line up with TRBD1. Per germline, CDR1 MNHEY and CDR2 SMNVEV (reference sequence). Losses at the gene ends were 5 bases for V and 5 bases for J; bases not matched to a gene: 6. The CDR3 totals 14 residues. DNA of the CDR3: TGTGCCAGCAGTCCAGGACAGGGGAAGGAGACCCAGTACTTC. Protein: CASSPGQGKETQYF.

V is TRBV5-1 and J is TRBJ1-2; D not certain. CDR3 length: 13 amino acids. CDR1 is SGHRS, CDR2 YFSETQ, per germline. V lost 4 bases and J 5 bases, leaving 12 bases between the germline ends. The CDR3 sequence: CASSLRQGYGYTF. CDR3 DNA sequence: TGCGCCAGCAGCCTAAGACAAGGTTATGGCTACACCTTC.

The chain has TRBV29-1 and TRBJ1-2, with TRBD1 identical over 8 bases. Germline CDR1 SQVTM, CDR2 ANQGSEA. CDR3 size: 13 residues. The V segment lost 4 bases and the J segment 8 bases; nucleotides outside the gene matches: 9. This chain's CDR3 is CSVVRTGQDGYTF. The CDR3, as DNA: TGCAGCGTTGTTCGGACAGGGCAGGACGGCTACACCTTC.

DNA for the CDR3: TGTGCCAGCTCACCGGGGACAGGGGGCTTGAACACTGAAGCTTTCTTT. It codes for CASSPGTGGLNTEAFF. The chain joins TRBV18 to TRBJ1-1, with TRBD1 matching 12 bases. Per germline, CDR1 KGHSH and CDR2 LQKENI. The junction had 2 bases not matched to a gene; V was cut back by 3 bases and J by 0 bases. This CDR3 is 16 amino acids long.

V gene TRBV27 combines with J gene TRBJ1-2; D perhaps matches TRBD1 (5 bases). Trimming pared 3 bases from V and 8 bases from J, leaving 22 bases between. In germline, CDR1 is MNHEY, CDR2 SMNVEV (reference sequence). This CDR3 has 16 residues. CDR3 DNA: TGTGCCAGCAGTTTCTGGGGACGGGGGATTCAGGAAGGCTACACCTTC. It codes for CASSFWGRGIQEGYTF.

This CDR3 reads CASSLDTLDTQYF. Written as DNA, the CDR3 is TGTGCCAGCAGCTTAGACACCCTAGATACGCAGTATTTT. The chain is built from TRBV5-6 and TRBJ2-3, with D unclear. Per germline, CDR1 SGHDT and CDR2 YYEEEE. The V gene lost 2 bases and the J gene lost 5 bases, with 9 bases spanning the gap. The CDR3 sequence is 13 residues long.

V usage is TRBV7-2 and J usage is TRBJ2-7, with D possibly TRBD2 on 6 matching bases. Germline assignment: CDR1 SGHTA and CDR2 FQGNSA. The CDR3 extends over 15 amino acids. Deletions cut 1 base from V and 3 bases from J, with 13 bases between. CDR3 protein: CASSLGPGESYEQYF. CDR3 DNA sequence: TGTGCCAGCAGCTTAGGGCCGGGAGAAAGCTACGAGCAGTACTTC.

This sequence joins TRBV6-1 and TRBJ2-7; 7 bases are shared with TRBD1. This CDR3 region has 16 residues. Germline V gene data show CDR1 as MNHNS and CDR2 as SASEGT. Trimming at V came to 4 bases and at J to 2 bases, leaving 11 bases not matched to a gene. The CDR3 here is CASSGSPGQLTYEQYF. The CDR3 DNA sequence: TGTGCCAGCAGTGGAAGCCCGGGACAGCTAACCTACGAGCAGTACTTC.

This sequence joins TRBV5-8 and TRBJ1-2; D ambiguous. Germline-derived CDR1 and CDR2 are SGHTS and YDEGEE. The germline V and J ends were trimmed by 0 bases and 7 bases, with 13 bases remaining between them. This CDR3 comprises 14 residues. CDR3 DNA sequence: TGTGCCAGCAGCTTGGACTCGGTAGCGGCTGGCTACACCTTC. Amino acid sequence: CASSLDSVAAGYTF. Together with reference TRBV5-8 and TRBJ1-2, the CDR3 gives the full variable domain: EAGVTQSPTHLIKTRGQQATLRCSPISGHTSVYWYQQALGLGLQFLLWYDEGEERNRGNFPPRFSGRQFPNYSSELNVNALELEDSALYLCASSLDSVAAGYTFGSGTRLTVV.

Only a few counts were recorded for this clone. This chain joins TRBV9 and TRBJ2-2; 8 nucleotides line up with TRBD2. Germline trimming cut 5 bases from V and 2 bases from J; bases unmatched to any gene: 5. The germline V gene encodes CDR1 SGDLS and CDR2 YYNGEE. The CDR3 spans 15 residues. For the CDR3, the DNA is TGTGCCAGCAGTAGCGGGGACGTTAACACCGGGGAGCTGTTTTTT. It is translated as CASSSGDVNTGELFF.

This clone appeared a single time. This chain links TRBV6-5 with TRBJ2-7, with 7 bases aligning to TRBD2. CDR3 size: 15 residues. The V gene's germline CDR1 is MNHEY and CDR2 SVGAGI. V gave up 6 bases and J gave up 2 bases; unmatched junction bases: 10. The chain's CDR3 is CASSPEPGGPYEQYF. The CDR3 DNA reads as TGTGCCAGCAGCCCGGAACCGGGAGGCCCCTACGAGCAGTACTTC.

The chain uses TRBV3-1 (or the pseudogene TRBV3-2) and TRBJ2-7, with D tentatively TRBD2 (7 bases). Germline V CDR1 and CDR2: LGHDT, YNNKEL (reference sequence). Trimming removed 3 bases at V and 5 bases at J, with 11 bases between. This CDR3 contains 13 residues. CDR3 protein: CASSQGGPDEQYF. For the CDR3, the DNA is TGTGCCAGCAGCCAGGGGGGGCCCGACGAGCAGTACTTC.

The chain links TRBV5-1 to TRBJ2-2; 7 nucleotides align to TRBD1. This CDR3 spans 20 amino acids. After removal of 7 bases from V and 4 bases from J, the junction contained 25 bases not matched to a gene. Germline V gene lookup returns CDR1 SGHRS and CDR2 YFSETQ. In DNA form, the CDR3 reads TGCGCCAGCGGACAGGACAAAGGGGTTCGGTATCGGGTAGGCACCGGGGAGCTGTTTTTT. This encodes CASGQDKGVRYRVGTGELFF.

The chain is built from TRBV27 and TRBJ2-3; possible D gene TRBD2, 5 bases. The germline CDR1 and CDR2 sequences are MNHEY and SMNVEV (reference sequence). CDR3 size: 14 residues. Deletions cut 1 base from V and 2 bases from J, with 7 bases between. The DNA for the CDR3 is TGTGCCAGCAGTTTATTCGGGAACACAGATACGCAGTATTTT. It is translated as CASSLFGNTDTQYF.

This clone was counted a few times. CDR3 sequence: CASSPQTGGVNYGYTF. CDR3 DNA: TGTGCCAGCTCACCACAAACCGGGGGGGTAAACTATGGCTACACCTTC. V gene TRBV18 combines with J gene TRBJ1-2, with a possible D match to TRBD1 (5 bases). V gave up 1 base and J gave up 2 bases, with 14 bases separating them. Germline V gives CDR1 KGHSH, CDR2 LQKENI. This CDR3 is 16 amino acids long.

This chain joins TRBV5-4 and TRBJ1-4; D is uncertain. Trimming removed 2 bases at V and 5 bases at J, with 10 bases between. CDR3 length: 14 amino acids. The germline CDR1 and CDR2 sequences are SGHNT and YYREEE (reference sequence). The CDR3 DNA reads as TGTGCCAGCAGCTTCGCCGACTTAAATGAAAAACTGTTTTTT. Translating it yields CASSFADLNEKLFF.

The chain employs TRBV30 and TRBJ1-2, with TRBD1 identical over 7 bases. J gave up 8 bases and V 3 bases, and 9 bases lay outside the gene matches. CDR1 and CDR2 from the germline V gene are GTSNPN and SVGIG (reference sequence). This CDR3 comprises 13 residues. The CDR3 DNA reads as TGTGCCTGGAGCCCGGGACAGCAATGGGGCTACACCTTC. It encodes CAWSPGQQWGYTF.

The chain couples TRBV6-5 to TRBJ2-5; the match to TRBD1 covers 9 bases. The CDR3 is 14 amino acids. With V trimmed by 4 bases and J by 5 bases, 5 bases remained unmatched. CDR1 MNHEY and CDR2 SVGAGI come from the germline V gene. The CDR3 loop is CASSSQGAWETQYF. The CDR3 nucleotides read TGTGCCAGCAGTTCACAGGGGGCCTGGGAGACCCAGTACTTC.

The chain links TRBV27 to TRBJ1-1; D unresolved. CDR3 size: 15 residues. Germline loops: CDR1 MNHEY, CDR2 SMNVEV (reference sequence). The V end lost 5 bases, the J end lost 2 bases, and 15 bases lay between the germline ends. The CDR3 nucleotides are TGTGCCAGCAGTCCTTCGGGATCTCCAAACACTGAAGCTTTCTTT. Protein: CASSPSGSPNTEAFF.

This chain links TRBV10-1 with TRBJ2-1; TRBD2 matches at 12 bases. The V gene end was trimmed by 2 bases and the J gene end by 1 base; junction bases not matched to a gene: 3. Germline CDR1 reads WNHNN; CDR2 reads SYGVQD (reference sequence). The CDR3 has 17 amino acids. In DNA form, the CDR3 reads TGCGCCAGCAGTGAGAAGGGACTAGCGGGTTCCTACAATGAGCAGTTCTTC. It specifies CASSEKGLAGSYNEQFF.

J is TRBJ2-3 and V is TRBV9; D is undetermined. V lost 0 bases to trimming and J lost 0 bases, with 8 bases between them. The CDR3 has 15 amino acids. CDR1 SGDLS and CDR2 YYNGEE come from the germline V gene. The DNA for the CDR3 is TGTGCCAGCAGCGTAGACCCCAGAAGCACAGATACGCAGTATTTT. Protein: CASSVDPRSTDTQYF.

The chain joins TRBV3-1 (or the pseudogene TRBV3-2) to TRBJ1-5, with a tentative D call TRBD1 (5 bases). This CDR3 comprises 15 residues. The V end was cut by 0 bases, the J end by 6 bases, with 12 bases between. CDR1 LGHDT and CDR2 YNNKEL come from the germline V gene (reference sequence). The CDR3 DNA reads as TGTGCCAGCAGCCAAGATACGGGGGGAGGTCAGCCCCAGCATTTT. Translation gives CASSQDTGGGQPQHF.

V and J are TRBV5-6 and TRBJ1-2; D uncertain. This CDR3 is built from 13 residues. Germline-derived CDR1 and CDR2 are SGHDT and YYEEEE. V was shortened by 1 base and J by 7 bases, with 11 bases between the two germline ends. The CDR3 loop is CASSLNQVRGYTF. The CDR3 DNA is TGTGCCAGCAGCTTGAACCAGGTCCGTGGCTACACCTTC. The full variable domain, completed using reference TRBV5-6 and TRBJ1-2, is DAGVTQSPTHLIKTRGQQVTLRCSPKSGHDTVSWYQQALGQGPQFIFQYYEEEERQRGNFPDRFSGHQFPNYSSELNVNALLLGDSALYLCASSLNQVRGYTFGSGTRLTVV.

This clone was observed once. This chain uses TRBV18 with TRBJ2-5; 9 positions agree with TRBD2. Germline trimming cut 3 bases from V and 5 bases from J; bases unmatched to any gene: 13. Germline CDR1 reads KGHSH; CDR2 reads LQKENI. This CDR3 comprises 17 residues. The CDR3 region is CASSPPAGGGARETQYF. Here the CDR3 DNA reads TGTGCCAGCTCACCTCCGGCCGGCGGGGGGGCCCGGGAGACCCAGTACTTC.

This chain uses TRBV18 with TRBJ1-1; no reliable D call. This CDR3 spans 13 amino acids. Trimming removed 3 bases at V and 2 bases at J, with 7 bases between. Germline V gives CDR1 KGHSH, CDR2 LQKENI. Here the CDR3 reads CASSPQKNTEAFF. DNA of the CDR3: TGTGCCAGCTCACCTCAGAAAAACACTGAAGCTTTCTTT.

The chain couples TRBV6-5 to TRBJ2-1, with TRBD2 as a possible D gene (5 bases). The germline CDR1 and CDR2 sequences are MNHEY and SVGAGI. The ends were cut back, 0 bases at V and 6 bases at J, with 9 bases in the middle. The CDR3 has 14 residues. The CDR3 sequence: CASSYSRAFNEQFF. Here the CDR3 DNA reads TGTGCCAGCAGTTACTCGAGGGCGTTCAATGAGCAGTTCTTC.